This T cell receptor (beta chain) is drawn from a study of T cell repertoires in cytomegalovirus infection. The CDR3 covers 12 residues. Germline CDR1 reads SGHVS; CDR2 reads FNYEAQ. TCRdb reanalysed the reads using MiXCR and keeps one entry per CDR3 protein. The repertoire has roughly 77,000 distinct CDR3 sequences, over 3.5% of them found once; the top ten carry about 22%. As to this clonotype: The germline gene is not matched at one end of the junction; a read error may be the cause.

Sequencing was carried out using PBMCs. This TCR derives from a human donor in good health (CMV status not recorded). Some clones in this sample may be carry-over from other donors' samples. V is TRBV7-6 and J is TRBJ2-5; D is ambiguous. CDR3: CASSFFGEAQYF. CDR3 DNA: TGTGCCAGCAGCTTTTTCGGAGAGGCCCAGTACTTC.